The 26 T cell receptor beta chains reported below all come from one sample, sequenced in a study of PD-1 blockade in classical Hodgkin lymphoma. Produced via immunoSEQ multiplex PCR; TCRdb's table is partial and in-frame only. The table includes tens of thousands of clones, over 80% detected once. No patient escaped relapse after autologous stem cell transplantation, and brentuximab vedotin exposure varied. Thawed PBMCs were the source of CD4+ T cells, purified by magnetic negative selection. Sequences were derived from CD4+ T cells from blood, sampled at baseline. The receptors were sampled from a human donor with classical Hodgkin lymphoma.

J is TRBJ2-5 and V is TRBV2; D is perhaps TRBD1 (7 bases). Germline CDR1 and CDR2: SNHLY and FYNNEI. The V end was cut by 2 bases, the J end by 5 bases, with 18 bases between. The length of the CDR3 is 16 residues. CDR3 coding DNA: TGTGCCAGCAGTGAACAGGGGGGTCGGGGAAGGGAGACCCAGTACTTC. Its translation: CASSEQGGRGRETQYF.

The J gene is TRBJ2-3, the V gene TRBV18; TRBD1 agrees at 9 bases. This CDR3 has 14 residues. The V and J ends lost 6 bases and 7 bases, in that order; junction bases with no gene match: 8. Germline V gene lookup returns CDR1 KGHSH and CDR2 LQKENI. The chain's CDR3 is CASSGTGLRNTQYF. The CDR3 bases are TGTGCCAGCTCCGGGACAGGGCTACGAAATACGCAGTATTTT.

This clone appeared a few times. In nucleotides, the CDR3 is TGTGCCAGCAGCTCCGCTAGGACCCCCCTCCACTTT. Translating it yields CASSSARTPLHF. The J gene is TRBJ1-6, the V gene TRBV7-9; D is undetermined. Germline CDR1 is SEHNR and CDR2 is FQNEAQ (reference sequence). Trimming pared 4 bases from V and 13 bases from J, leaving 11 bases between. CDR3 length: 12 residues.

This chain connects TRBV19 to TRBJ1-1; possible D gene TRBD1, 6 bases. Trimming left V 6 bases short and J 2 bases short, with 16 bases between. Germline-derived CDR1 and CDR2 are LNHDA and SQIVND (reference sequence). This CDR3 has 15 amino acids. This CDR3 is CASSAGTQGNTEAFF. The CDR3 region has the DNA TGTGCCAGTAGCGCGGGAACACAGGGAAACACTGAAGCTTTCTTT.

The genes are TRBV6-1 and TRBJ2-1; possible D gene TRBD1, 6 bases. Trimming cost V 2 bases and J 7 bases, with 12 bases left between them. The CDR3 sequence is 14 residues long. Germline-derived CDR1 and CDR2 are MNHNS and SASEGT. The CDR3 here is CASSESGVGNEQFF. CDR3 in DNA: TGTGCCAGCAGTGAATCAGGGGTCGGTAATGAGCAGTTCTTC.

This clone was found a few times. The chain carries TRBV14 and TRBJ2-2; no clear D gene. CDR1 SGHDN and CDR2 FVKESK come from the germline V gene. V lost 1 base, J lost 2 bases, and 2 bases lay in between. CDR3 length: 13 amino acids. The CDR3 region has the DNA TGTGCCAGCAGCCAAGGAAACACCGGGGAGCTGTTTTTT. Amino acids: CASSQGNTGELFF.

The V call is TRBV5-1, the J call TRBJ1-1; tentatively, D is TRBD1 (5 bases). This CDR3 is 14 amino acids long. The germline V gene has CDR1 SGHRS and CDR2 YFSETQ. The germline V and J ends were trimmed by 0 bases and 4 bases, with 10 bases remaining between them. CDR3 amino acids: CASSLGWGVTEAFF. The CDR3 bases are TGCGCCAGCAGCTTGGGTTGGGGGGTCACTGAAGCTTTCTTT.

The V and J genes are TRBV29-1 and TRBJ1-1, with D uncertain. The CDR3 is made up of 11 amino acids. Between the trimmed V and J ends, which lost 7 bases and 1 base, there was a span of 7 bases. Germline V gene sequence: CDR1 SQVTM, CDR2 ANQGSEA. CDR3 residues: CSGFTNTEAFF. The CDR3 DNA is TGCAGCGGATTTACGAACACTGAAGCTTTCTTT. Combining the CDR3 with reference TRBV29-1 and TRBJ1-1 gives the whole variable domain SAVISQKPSRDICQRGTSLTIQCQVDSQVTMMFWYRQQPGQSLTLIATANQGSEATYESGFVIDKFPISRPNLTFSTLTVSNMSPEDSSIYLCSGFTNTEAFFGQGTRLTVV.

The rearrangement uses TRBV5-5 and TRBJ2-7; 7 bases agree with TRBD1. This CDR3 has 15 residues. V lost 5 bases to trimming and J lost 4 bases; unmatched junction nucleotides: 12. Germline CDR1 SGHKS, CDR2 YYEKEE (reference sequence). CDR3 nucleotide sequence: TGTGCCAGCAGACAGCAGGGGGACCCCCGGTACGAGCAGTACTTC. Amino acids: CASRQQGDPRYEQYF.

The DNA of the CDR3 is TGTGCCAGCAACGGACTAGCGGGAAGAACCGGGGAGCTGTTTTTT. Translating gives CASNGLAGRTGELFF. The V gene is TRBV6-6, the J gene TRBJ2-2, with 12 nucleotides matching TRBD2. The germline V gene has CDR1 MNHNY and CDR2 SVGAGI (reference sequence). After removal of 7 bases from V and 5 bases from J, the junction contained 5 bases not matched to a gene. The CDR3 runs 15 residues.

The V and J genes are TRBV4-3 and TRBJ2-1; D possibly corresponds to TRBD2 (5 bases). The CDR3 length is 16 residues. Germline V gives CDR1 LGHNA, CDR2 YSLEER. Trimming pared 0 bases from V and 5 bases from J, leaving 14 bases between. CDR3 amino acids: CASSQDASGTNNEQFF. For the CDR3, the DNA is TGCGCCAGCAGCCAAGATGCCAGCGGAACCAACAATGAGCAGTTCTTC.

The chain couples TRBV4-3 to TRBJ1-5, with D uncertain. Germline CDR1 LGHNA, CDR2 YSLEER. Trimming shortened V by 2 bases and J by 7 bases, and 9 bases separated the two germline ends. The CDR3 is 13 amino acids. In nucleotides, the CDR3 is TGCGCCAGCAGCCAACTCGTGGGGCAGCCCCAGCATTTT. Translating gives CASSQLVGQPQHF.

This clone was recorded a few times. Other DNA sequences in this sample translate to the same CDR3. The chain employs TRBV2 and TRBJ1-5; D is ambiguous. Germline loops: CDR1 SNHLY, CDR2 FYNNEI. The CDR3 runs to 11 residues. V dropped 5 bases and J dropped 7 bases, with 6 bases sitting between them. CDR3 loop: CASSPGQPQHF. CDR3 nucleotide sequence: TGTGCCAGCAGTCCCGGGCAGCCCCAGCATTTT. The full variable domain, its missing parts supplied by reference TRBV2 and TRBJ1-5, is EPEVTQTPSHQVTQMGQEVILRCVPISNHLYFYWYRQILGQKVEFLVSFYNNEISEKSEIFDDQFSVERPDGSNFTLKIRSTKLEDSAMYFCASSPGQPQHFGDGTRLSIL.

V usage is TRBV5-1 and J usage is TRBJ2-3; 11 nucleotides agree with TRBD2. Germline V lookup: CDR1 SGHRS, CDR2 YFSETQ. Trimming cost V 2 bases and J 0 bases; bases outside gene matches: 11. The CDR3 loop spans 19 amino acids. The CDR3 region has the DNA TGCGCCAGCAGCTTATCCGGGACTAGCGGAATCTCTAGCACAGATACGCAGTATTTT. Amino acid sequence: CASSLSGTSGISSTDTQYF.

This chain joins TRBV6-5 and TRBJ1-1; D remains ambiguous. Germline V gene data show CDR1 as MNHEY and CDR2 as SVGAGI. CDR3 length: 14 residues. Trimming shortened V by 0 bases and J by 10 bases, and 15 bases separated the two germline ends. The CDR3 sequence is CASSYSSAGLVAFF. CDR3 DNA sequence: TGTGCCAGCAGTTACTCAAGTGCAGGTCTCGTAGCTTTCTTT.

V is TRBV7-9 and J is TRBJ2-3; 9 bases are a match to TRBD2. V shed 1 base, J shed 5 bases, and the junction held 4 bases outside the gene matches. This CDR3 region has 15 residues. Germline CDR1 reads SEHNR; CDR2 reads FQNEAQ (reference sequence). In DNA form, the CDR3 reads TGTGCCAGCAGCTTAGGCCAGCGGGGGGAAGATACGCAGTATTTT. It yields the protein CASSLGQRGEDTQYF. Complete variable domain (other parts from reference TRBV7-9 and TRBJ2-3): DTGVSQNPRHKITKRGQNVTFRCDPISEHNRLYWYRQTLGQGPEFLTYFQNEAQLEKSRLLSDRFSAERPKGSFSTLEIQRTEQGDSAMYLCASSLGQRGEDTQYFGPGTRLTVL.

This chain connects TRBV7-2 to TRBJ2-1; a possible D gene is TRBD2 (6 bases). CDR1 and CDR2 (germline): SGHTA, FQGNSA. CDR3 length: 12 residues. Trimming left V 3 bases short and J 14 bases short, with 14 bases between. The CDR3: CASSLTNGGEFF. CDR3 nucleotide sequence: TGTGCCAGCAGCTTGACGAACGGGGGAGAGTTCTTC.

The chain links TRBV6-5 to TRBJ1-3; perhaps TRBD1 as D (5 bases). Trimming took off 6 bases at V and 0 bases at J, with 9 bases between the two ends. Germline CDR1 reads MNHEY; CDR2 reads SVGAGI. CDR3 length: 14 amino acids. The CDR3 region is CASSQGVSGNTIYF. The CDR3 DNA reads TGTGCCAGCAGCCAGGGAGTCTCTGGAAACACCATATATTTT.

This clone occurred once. The J gene is TRBJ1-2, the V gene TRBV5-6, with unresolved D. CDR3 length: 12 amino acids. Germline CDR1 reads SGHDT; CDR2 reads YYEEEE. With 5 bases removed from V and 0 bases from J, the gap between germline ends came to 5 bases. The CDR3 reads CASSSTNYGYTF. CDR3 DNA: TGTGCCAGCAGTTCTACTAACTATGGCTACACCTTC.

This clone was detected only a few times. The chain uses TRBV6-1 and TRBJ1-1; perhaps TRBD1 as D (5 bases). Germline lookup yields CDR1 MNHNS and CDR2 SASEGT. Deletions cut 8 bases from V and 5 bases from J, with 21 bases between. This CDR3 comprises 15 residues. The CDR3 sequence: CASALNFVGGTEAFF. CDR3 DNA: TGTGCCAGCGCCCTAAATTTCGTTGGGGGGACTGAAGCTTTCTTT.

J is TRBJ2-1 and V is TRBV5-1; 11 nucleotides line up with TRBD2. CDR1 and CDR2 from the germline V gene are SGHRS and YFSETQ. CDR3 length: 15 residues. The J segment lost 4 bases and the V segment lost 4 bases, leaving 4 bases of the junction unmatched. CDR3 protein: CASSTTSGSYNEQFF. In DNA, the CDR3 is TGCGCCAGCAGCACCACTAGCGGGAGTTACAATGAGCAGTTCTTC.

The chain has TRBV9 and TRBJ2-1; 9 bases match TRBD2. Looked up from germline, CDR1 is SGDLS and CDR2 is YYNGEE. Losses at the gene ends were 3 bases for V and 7 bases for J; bases not matched to a gene: 14. The CDR3 sequence is 17 residues long. As DNA, the CDR3 is TGTGCCAGCAGCGCCCAAGTACTAGCGGGCAACCTAAATGAGCAGTTCTTC. Translation gives CASSAQVLAGNLNEQFF.

The chain combines TRBV27 with TRBJ1-6, with 9 bases identical to TRBD1. The CDR3 totals 14 residues. After removal of 4 bases from V and 9 bases from J, the junction contained 4 bases not matched to a gene. CDR1 is MNHEY, CDR2 SMNVEV, per germline (reference sequence). The CDR3 bases are TGTGCCAGCAGTTCCGACAGGGGGAGTTCACCCCTCCACTTT. Amino acids: CASSSDRGSSPLHF.

V usage is TRBV11-3 and J usage is TRBJ2-1, with 9 nucleotides matching TRBD1. The ends lost 8 bases at V and 7 bases at J; junction bases unmatched: 12. Germline assignment: CDR1 SGHNT and CDR2 YENEEA. The CDR3 spans 15 residues. This CDR3 reads CASSMRDRVTNEQFF. The CDR3 coding sequence is TGTGCCAGCTCAATGCGGGACAGGGTAACGAATGAGCAGTTCTTC.

The V and J genes are TRBV18 and TRBJ1-2; D gene ambiguous. Germline lookup yields CDR1 KGHSH and CDR2 LQKENI. The length of the CDR3 is 15 residues. V was pared by 3 bases and J by 4 bases, with 15 bases between. The CDR3 reads CASSPQELEGYGYTF. The CDR3 DNA reads as TGTGCCAGCTCACCTCAGGAGCTCGAAGGCTATGGCTACACCTTC.

The V and J genes are TRBV4-3 and TRBJ1-4; D is possibly TRBD1 (6 bases). Between the trimmed V and J ends, which lost 1 base and 6 bases, there was a span of 18 bases. Germline values: CDR1 LGHNA, CDR2 YSLEER. This CDR3 contains 17 residues. DNA for the CDR3: TGCGCCAGCAGCCAAGCTTCCGCTAGGGGGGGGGATGAAAAACTGTTTTTT. Translating gives CASSQASARGGDEKLFF.